The 10 T cell receptor beta chains listed next were all sequenced from one sample in a study of T cell responses to AZD1222 COVID-19 vaccine. Assay: immunoSEQ multiplex PCR; the TCRdb copy retains only in-frame clones and omits some. The table shows 150,000 to 200,000 clones, with 85% to 90% occurring only once. Specimen: peripheral blood, collected on day 0 of AZD1222 vaccination. These receptors were taken from an adult in good health.

In nucleotides, the CDR3 is TGTGCCAGCAGTTTAGTCCCGGGACAGGGGGAGCGTGAAGCTTTCTTT. Translated, it gives CASSLVPGQGEREAFF. This chain connects TRBV27 to TRBJ1-1; TRBD1 agrees at 11 bases. V gave up 2 bases and J gave up 7 bases; unmatched junction bases: 9. The CDR3 consists of 16 residues. Germline loops: CDR1 MNHEY, CDR2 SMNVEV (reference sequence).

The J gene is TRBJ2-7, the V gene TRBV27, with D unclear. V lost 6 bases and J 3 bases, leaving 6 bases between the germline ends. CDR3 length: 11 amino acids. CDR1 MNHEY and CDR2 SMNVEV come from the germline V gene (reference sequence). This chain's CDR3 is CASRGYYEQYF. CDR3 bases: TGTGCCAGCAGGGGATACTACGAGCAGTACTTC.

The J gene is TRBJ2-5, the V gene TRBV6-5, with D unresolved. The V end lost 0 bases, the J end lost 6 bases, and 17 bases lay between the germline ends. Germline V gene sequence: CDR1 MNHEY, CDR2 SVGAGI. CDR3 length: 16 amino acids. CDR3 DNA sequence: TGTGCCAGCAGTTACTCGAATGCACAGTGGGGTCAGACCCAGTACTTC. It is translated as CASSYSNAQWGQTQYF.

The CDR3 DNA reads as TGTGCCAGCAGCGTAGATACAGGCGCCAATCAGCCCCAGCATTTT. Translation gives CASSVDTGANQPQHF. This sequence joins TRBV9 and TRBJ1-5, with a possible D match to TRBD1 (5 bases). Germline V gene data show CDR1 as SGDLS and CDR2 as YYNGEE. The CDR3 length is 15 residues. Trimming cost V 0 bases and J 3 bases, with 10 bases left between them.

This chain joins TRBV28 and TRBJ2-5; 9 nucleotides line up with TRBD1. In germline, CDR1 is MDHEN, CDR2 SYDVKM. V trimming: 4 bases; J trimming: 2 bases; junction bases outside the gene matches: 2. The CDR3 runs to 14 residues. CDR3 loop: CASSWTGAQETQYF. CDR3 DNA: TGTGCCAGCAGTTGGACAGGGGCACAAGAGACCCAGTACTTC. The whole variable domain, filled in from reference TRBV28 and TRBJ2-5, reads DVKVTQSSRYLVKRTGEKVFLECVQDMDHENMFWYRQDPGLGLRLIYFSYDVKMKEKGDIPEGYSVSREKKERFSLILESASTNQTSMYLCASSWTGAQETQYFGPGTRLLVL.

This clone was found once. V usage is TRBV14 and J usage is TRBJ2-4; tentatively, D is TRBD2 (6 bases). Germline CDR1 is SGHDN and CDR2 is FVKESK. The CDR3 is 15 amino acids. V was cut by 8 bases and J by 0 bases, with 14 bases left in between. The CDR3 DNA follows: TGTGCCAGCGCCCGGGACTCTTTAGCCAAAAACATTCAGTACTTC. The encoded protein is CASARDSLAKNIQYF. Looking up the rest from reference TRBV14 and TRBJ2-4 gives the full variable domain: EAGVTQFPSHSVIEKGQTVTLRCDPISGHDNLYWYRRVMGKEIKFLLHFVKESKQDESGMPNNRFLAERTGGTYSTLKVQPAELEDSGVYFCASARDSLAKNIQYFGAGTRLSVL.

Only one count was recorded for this clone. This sequence joins TRBV29-1 and TRBJ1-5; D possibly corresponds to TRBD1 (5 bases). The CDR3 extends over 13 amino acids. The germline V and J ends were trimmed by 7 bases and 3 bases, with 13 bases remaining between them. Germline CDR1 is SQVTM and CDR2 is ANQGSEA. CDR3 in DNA: TGCAGCGCCGGGCAGGGATACAATCAGCCCCAGCATTTT. Residues: CSAGQGYNQPQHF.

The rearrangement uses TRBV3-1 (or the pseudogene TRBV3-2) and TRBJ2-2, with D perhaps given as TRBD1 or TRBD2 (5 bases each). The germline V gene has CDR1 LGHDT and CDR2 YNNKEL (reference sequence). The ends were cut back, 3 bases at V and 0 bases at J, with 11 bases in the middle. This CDR3 is 16 amino acids long. The DNA of the CDR3 is TGTGCCAGCAGCCAGGATGGGACCGCGAACACCGGGGAGCTGTTTTTT. Translated, it gives CASSQDGTANTGELFF.

V usage is TRBV6-5 and J usage is TRBJ1-3; possible D gene TRBD1, 6 bases. The CDR3 contains 15 residues. CDR1 is MNHEY, CDR2 SVGAGI, per germline. Trimming left V 6 bases short and J 0 bases short, with 12 bases between. CDR3 region: CASRVDRSSGNTIYF. The CDR3 DNA sequence: TGTGCCAGCAGGGTAGACAGGAGCTCTGGAAACACCATATATTTT.

The chain links TRBV19 to TRBJ1-5; no firm D call. Trimming shortened V by 4 bases and J by 0 bases, and 10 bases separated the two germline ends. Germline lookup yields CDR1 LNHDA and CDR2 SQIVND (reference sequence). CDR3 length: 15 residues. The CDR3 DNA sequence: TGTGCCAGTAGTACCTTTGCAGGTAGCAATCAGCCCCAGCATTTT. Its protein product is CASSTFAGSNQPQHF.